These 23 T cell receptor beta chains were sequenced from one sample in a study of OX40 agonist ivuxolimab in advanced cancers. TCRdb's table, derived via immunoSEQ multiplex PCR, lists solely in-frame clones and lacks some. The table includes about 62,000 clones, 75% to 85% detected once. The sequencing used CD4+ or CD8+ T cells sorted from blood, collected in a trial of the OX40 agonist ivuxolimab. The receptors here all came from an adult with an advanced solid tumor such as melanoma, head and neck, liver or kidney cancer.

J is TRBJ1-2 and V is TRBV2, with D unclear. Trimming left V 7 bases short and J 4 bases short, with 10 bases between. CDR1 and CDR2 from the germline V gene are SNHLY and FYNNEI. The CDR3 is 12 amino acids. CDR3 protein: CASTPELYGYTF. CDR3 coding DNA: TGTGCCAGCACTCCGGAGCTCTATGGCTACACCTTC.

The J gene is TRBJ1-5, the V gene TRBV7-2; D unclear. Trimming took 5 bases from V and 6 from J, leaving 17 bases between them. The CDR3 has 15 residues. Germline-derived CDR1 and CDR2 are SGHTA and FQGNSA. For the CDR3, the DNA is TGTGCCAGCAGCACAAGACCGGGAGCGGGTCAGCCCCAGCATTTT. Amino acid sequence: CASSTRPGAGQPQHF.

This clone was seen just once. J is TRBJ1-2 and V is TRBV28, with D possibly being TRBD1 (5 bases). Germline CDR1 is MDHEN and CDR2 is SYDVKM. This CDR3 comprises 15 residues. Deletions cut 3 bases from V and 1 base from J, with 12 bases between. In nucleotides, the CDR3 is TGTGCCAGCAGTTTGGAGGGGAGGGTTAACTATGGCTACACCTTC. Its translation: CASSLEGRVNYGYTF.

The rearrangement links TRBV6-5 to TRBJ2-7; 9 nucleotides match TRBD1. Germline CDR1 and CDR2: MNHEY and SVGAGI. Trimming at V came to 6 bases and at J to 5 bases, leaving 11 bases not matched to a gene. CDR3 length equals 15 residues. The CDR3 DNA reads TGTGCCAGCAGAAACCCGGGACAGGGTGGTCACGAGCAGTACTTC. This gives the protein CASRNPGQGGHEQYF.

J is TRBJ1-6 and V is TRBV28, with 7 nucleotides matching TRBD1. Germline CDR1 reads MDHEN; CDR2 reads SYDVKM. V lost 7 bases, J lost 6 bases, and 6 bases stayed unmatched. The CDR3 has 14 amino acids. The CDR3 here is CASMEGAFNSPLHF. The CDR3, as DNA: TGTGCCAGCATGGAGGGGGCGTTTAATTCACCCCTCCACTTT.

The V call is TRBV13, the J call TRBJ2-3; 10 positions match TRBD2. V lost 4 bases, J lost 2 bases, and 12 bases stayed unmatched. CDR1 and CDR2 (germline): PRHDT, FYEKMQ (reference sequence). CDR3 length equals 18 residues. The CDR3: CASSSSTLAGAPTDTQYF. CDR3 coding DNA: TGTGCCAGCAGCTCCTCAACCCTAGCGGGGGCTCCCACAGATACGCAGTATTTT.

The chain is built from TRBV19 and TRBJ1-1; D perhaps matches TRBD1 (5 bases). Germline V CDR1 and CDR2: LNHDA, SQIVND (reference sequence). V lost 8 bases, J lost 2 bases, and 21 bases lay in between. The CDR3 extends over 16 amino acids. DNA of the CDR3: TGTGCCAGTGAAGGGGAATCTCACGGAAAAAACACTGAAGCTTTCTTT. Its translation: CASEGESHGKNTEAFF.

The chain recombines TRBV7-2 with TRBJ2-6; 8 bases are a match to TRBD1. The length of the CDR3 is 17 residues. Unmatched junction bases numbered 6, after V lost 5 bases and J lost 0 bases. Germline V lookup: CDR1 SGHTA, CDR2 FQGNSA. The CDR3 bases are TGTGCCAGCAGCCAGGACAGGGTAGGCTCTGGGGCCAACGTCCTGACTTTC. It specifies CASSQDRVGSGANVLTF.

The chain joins TRBV7-8 to TRBJ2-2, with D perhaps TRBD2 (6 bases). Germline CDR1 reads SGHVS; CDR2 reads FQNEAQ. Trimming pared 5 bases from V and 4 bases from J, leaving 17 bases between. This CDR3 has 16 amino acids. The CDR3 is CASSPFSSASTGELFF. The CDR3 DNA follows: TGTGCCAGCAGCCCCTTTTCTAGCGCGAGCACCGGGGAGCTGTTTTTT.

The genes are TRBV11-2 and TRBJ2-1; 11 bases map to TRBD2. Unmatched junction bases numbered 14, after V lost 4 bases and J lost 12 bases. The CDR3 loop spans 16 amino acids. Germline loops: CDR1 SGHAT, CDR2 FQNNGV. The CDR3 loop reads CASSSNFGLAGGVQFF. The CDR3 DNA reads as TGTGCCAGCAGCTCCAATTTCGGGTTAGCGGGGGGGGTGCAGTTCTTC.

The chain links TRBV18 to TRBJ2-5, with D possibly matching TRBD1 (6 bases). Germline values: CDR1 KGHSH, CDR2 LQKENI. The CDR3 extends over 16 amino acids. Between the trimmed V and J ends, which lost 2 bases and 5 bases, there was a span of 18 bases. The CDR3 region is CASSPGPEQGRETQYF. The CDR3 region has the DNA TGTGCCAGCTCACCAGGCCCCGAGCAGGGGCGGGAGACCCAGTACTTC.

This chain connects TRBV12-5 to TRBJ2-7; D gene ambiguous. CDR3 length: 11 residues. The germline gives CDR1 LGHNT, CDR2 FRNRAP. Deletions cut 6 bases from V and 3 bases from J, with 6 bases between. CDR3 nucleotide sequence: TGTGCTAGTGGCCAGAACTACGAGCAGTACTTC. The encoded protein is CASGQNYEQYF.

The rearrangement joins TRBV7-2 to TRBJ2-5, with 7 bases matching TRBD2. V trimming: 4 bases; J trimming: 2 bases; junction bases outside the gene matches: 4. The CDR3 runs 14 residues. Germline lookup yields CDR1 SGHTA and CDR2 FQGNSA. In DNA form, the CDR3 reads TGTGCCAGCAGCTCGACGGGACTACAAGAGACCCAGTACTTC. Translated: CASSSTGLQETQYF.

The chain is built from TRBV6-4 and TRBJ2-7; D is unclear. Germline assignment: CDR1 MRHNA and CDR2 SNTAGT. This CDR3 region has 12 residues. V gave up 3 bases and J gave up 6 bases, with 9 bases separating them. In nucleotides, the CDR3 is TGTGCCAGCAGTGAGCGACCCCTCGAGCAGTACTTC. Its protein product is CASSERPLEQYF.

In its sample, this clone was seen a few times. At one of its ends the junction is not consistent with the germline gene, which may arise from a read error. The chain carries TRBV7-7 and TRBJ2-5, with D uncertain. The CDR3 covers 13 residues. Germline loops: CDR1 SSHAT, CDR2 FNYEAQ (reference sequence). The CDR3 coding sequence is TGTGCTAGCAGCTTAGGCAGGTCCGAGACCCAGTACTTC. Translating it yields CASSLGRSETQYF.

V gene TRBV19 combines with J gene TRBJ1-2; TRBD1 might be the D (5 bases). The CDR3 contains 14 residues. Trimming left V 2 bases short and J 8 bases short, with 15 bases between. CDR1 is LNHDA, CDR2 SQIVND, per germline (reference sequence). The CDR3 loop reads CASSINGRGTGYTF. Here the CDR3 DNA reads TGTGCCAGTAGTATAAACGGAAGAGGGACGGGCTACACCTTC.

The chain employs TRBV11-1 and TRBJ1-1; the match to TRBD1 covers 8 bases. This CDR3 region has 17 residues. Per germline, CDR1 SGHAT and CDR2 FQDESV (reference sequence). The V and J ends lost 5 bases and 1 base, in that order; junction bases with no gene match: 12. DNA for the CDR3: TGTGCCAGCAGCAAAGTGACAGGGGTGGGGTGGAACACTGAAGCTTTCTTT. Translation: CASSKVTGVGWNTEAFF.

This clone was seen only once. The chain combines TRBV5-3 with TRBJ1-1; a weak D match, TRBD1 (5 bases). TRBV5-3 is an ORF; its function is uncertain. This CDR3 is 16 amino acids long. The ends were cut back, 0 bases at V and 1 base at J, with 13 bases in the middle. In nucleotides, the CDR3 is TGTGCCAGAAGCTTGGAAGGGGTACTGGGGAACACTGAAGCTTTCTTT. Amino acid sequence: CARSLEGVLGNTEAFF.

The chain recombines TRBV7-2 with TRBJ1-1; D unclear. There are 11 residues in the CDR3. From germline, CDR1 is SGHTA and CDR2 FQGNSA. V was trimmed by 4 bases and J by 12 bases, leaving 12 bases between them. CDR3 sequence (DNA): TGTGCCAGCAGCTCCGGACCCACGCCTTTCTTT. It codes for CASSSGPTPFF. Full variable domain (remainder filled in from reference TRBV7-2 and TRBJ1-1): GAGVSQSPSNKVTEKGKDVELRCDPISGHTALYWYRQSLGQGLEFLIYFQGNSAPDKSGLPSDRFSAERTGGSVSTLTIQRTQQEDSAVYLCASSSGPTPFFGQGTRLTVV.

This chain connects TRBV6-5 to TRBJ2-7; D uncertain. V lost 6 bases and J 0 bases, leaving 15 bases between the germline ends. The CDR3 has 15 residues. Germline loops: CDR1 MNHEY, CDR2 SVGAGI. This CDR3 is CASRDGRMSSYEQYF. CDR3 coding DNA: TGTGCCAGCAGAGATGGACGGATGAGCTCCTACGAGCAGTACTTC.

The rearrangement joins TRBV7-2 to TRBJ2-7; 8 bases line up with TRBD1. V shed 4 bases, J shed 2 bases, and the junction held 7 bases outside the gene matches. The CDR3 contains 15 residues. Germline-derived CDR1 and CDR2 are SGHTA and FQGNSA. The CDR3 sequence: CASSSYRGAPYEQYF. CDR3 nucleotide sequence: TGTGCCAGCAGCTCATACAGGGGGGCCCCCTACGAGCAGTACTTC.

The chain employs TRBV27 and TRBJ1-6, with D possibly being TRBD1 (6 bases). The V end was cut by 3 bases, the J end by 7 bases, with 13 bases between. This CDR3 has 15 residues. Germline CDR1 and CDR2: MNHEY and SMNVEV (reference sequence). Here the CDR3 DNA reads TGTGCCAGCAGTTTCCAGGGGAGGGGAAATTCACCCCTCCACTTT. It yields the protein CASSFQGRGNSPLHF.

V usage is TRBV6-5 and J usage is TRBJ2-7; D tentatively fits TRBD1 or TRBD2 (5 bases each). V lost 7 bases, J lost 3 bases, and 16 bases lay in between. This CDR3 has 14 residues. The germline CDR1 and CDR2 sequences are MNHEY and SVGAGI. The CDR3 protein is CASTPMWDGYEQYF. CDR3 sequence (DNA): TGTGCCAGCACTCCGATGTGGGACGGCTACGAGCAGTACTTC.